This TCR beta chain was observed in a study of T cell responses to AZD1222 COVID-19 vaccine. Overall study results and limits: At study baseline, merely roughly 6 AZD1222 recipients were seropositive. CD4 TCRs associated with vaccination spanned spike, dominating at 160-218 and 743-854.

With respect to this clone: What it binds is not known.

Germline CDR1 and CDR2: GTSNPN and SVGIG (reference sequence). The trim removed 5 bases at V and 6 bases at J, leaving 8 bases unmatched. The CDR3 runs 14 residues. Libraries were prepared by immunoSEQ multiplex PCR; TCRdb keeps only in-frame clonotypes and omits some of them. The sample lists some 80,000 clones; less than 95% were seen once. The chain carries TRBV30 and TRBJ1-5; 9 nucleotides match TRBD1. The source material was peripheral blood, sampled 28 days after the second AZD1222 dose. The TCR sequence derives from an adult who received the AZD1222 COVID-19 vaccine. The CDR3 sequence is CAWEGQGNSQPQHF. CDR3 in DNA: TGTGCCTGGGAGGGACAGGGAAATTCTCAGCCCCAGCATTTT.